These 24 T cell receptor beta chains were sequenced from one sample in a study of beta chain features in type 1 diabetes. Sequenced material consisted of expressed TCRB transcripts (all of the isolated RNA was reverse transcribed). Sequenced by immunoSEQ multiplex PCR; TCRdb stores in-frame clones only, minus some. The sample consists of 200,000 to 250,000 clones, 27% of them appearing once. The sequencing sample was made of central memory CD4+ T cells from blood. These receptors originate from a man in his thirties or forties in good health.

The chain carries TRBV7-9 and TRBJ2-7; TRBD1 matches 8 bases. The CDR3 is made up of 14 amino acids. Looked up from germline, CDR1 is SEHNR and CDR2 is FQNEAQ (reference sequence). The V segment lost 6 bases and the J segment 3 bases; nucleotides outside the gene matches: 7. CDR3 bases: TGTGCCAGCAGAACGGACAGGGAGGACTACGAGCAGTACTTC. It is translated as CASRTDREDYEQYF.

The CDR3 protein is CASKTQGAGEQFF. DNA of the CDR3: TGTGCCAGCAAAACACAGGGGGCCGGGGAGCAGTTCTTC. The chain carries TRBV28 and TRBJ2-1, with TRBD1 matching over 9 bases. Trimming cost V 7 bases and J 10 bases; bases outside gene matches: 8. The CDR3 totals 13 residues. Germline V gene data show CDR1 as MDHEN and CDR2 as SYDVKM.

The chain combines TRBV10-1 with TRBJ2-1; 8 bases line up with TRBD2. The CDR3 consists of 13 residues. Trimming took 3 bases from V and 7 from J; bases not matched to a gene: 2. CDR1 WNHNN and CDR2 SYGVQD come from the germline V gene (reference sequence). The CDR3 DNA reads TGCGCCAGCAGTGATCGGGAGGGGAATGAGCAGTTCTTC. It codes for CASSDREGNEQFF.

A few counts support this clone. The chain combines TRBV9 with TRBJ2-3; TRBD2 aligns across 10 bases. The CDR3 is made up of 15 amino acids. The germline V gene has CDR1 SGDLS and CDR2 YYNGEE. V was clipped by 1 base and J by 6 bases; unmatched bases: 5. This chain's CDR3 is CASSVLAGDLDTQYF. The CDR3 nucleotides read TGTGCCAGCAGCGTACTAGCGGGAGATCTGGATACGCAGTATTTT.

This clone appeared a few times. The chain couples TRBV18 to TRBJ2-5, with TRBD1 matching 7 bases. CDR1 KGHSH and CDR2 LQKENI come from the germline V gene. V shed 6 bases and J 1 base; nucleotides not matched to a gene: 5. CDR3 length: 14 residues. CDR3 protein: CASSPTGLQETQYF. In nucleotides, the CDR3 is TGTGCCAGCTCGCCGACAGGGCTCCAAGAGACCCAGTACTTC.

The table lists this clone with a few counts. The V gene is TRBV29-1, the J gene TRBJ1-2; D uncertain. Germline-derived CDR1 and CDR2 are SQVTM and ANQGSEA. V lost 6 bases and J lost 4, with 9 bases in between. This CDR3 contains 11 residues. The CDR3 loop is CSVRQSYGYTF. For the CDR3, the DNA is TGCAGCGTCAGACAAAGCTATGGCTACACCTTC.

This rearrangement joins TRBV5-5 to TRBJ2-7; D perhaps matches TRBD1 (5 bases). Trimming shortened V by 0 bases and J by 3 bases, and 13 bases separated the two germline ends. Germline CDR1 reads SGHKS; CDR2 reads YYEKEE (reference sequence). The CDR3 sequence is 15 residues long. The CDR3 DNA reads TGTGCCAGCAGCTTGGCCGCACAGGCTGTCTACGAGCAGTACTTC. Protein product: CASSLAAQAVYEQYF.

This clone was seen a handful of times. This rearrangement joins TRBV6-5 to TRBJ2-7; 8 bases are a match to TRBD1. CDR1 MNHEY and CDR2 SVGAGI come from the germline V gene. The CDR3 contains 15 residues. After removal of 2 bases from V and 2 bases from J, the junction contained 5 bases not matched to a gene. DNA for the CDR3: TGTGCCAGCAGTTACCGTGGGACAGGAACCTACGAGCAGTACTTC. This sequence encodes CASSYRGTGTYEQYF.

V and J are TRBV5-1 and TRBJ2-7; no definite D call. Germline assignment: CDR1 SGHRS and CDR2 YFSETQ. The V gene lost 4 bases and the J gene lost 2 bases, with 16 bases spanning the gap. The CDR3 is made up of 15 amino acids. The CDR3 here is CASSPGSALAYEQYF. DNA for the CDR3: TGCGCCAGCAGCCCCGGGTCTGCTCTTGCCTACGAGCAGTACTTC.

This clone was found a few times. Here the CDR3 reads CASSQAVTSGIYEQFF. DNA of the CDR3: TGCGCCAGCAGCCAAGCGGTGACTAGCGGGATCTATGAGCAGTTCTTC. The chain has TRBV4-1 and TRBJ2-1, with 11 bases fitting TRBD2. Per germline, CDR1 MGHRA and CDR2 YSYEKL. V dropped 1 base and J dropped 8; count of bases not matched to a gene: 7. The CDR3 extends over 16 amino acids.

The gene calls are TRBV6-1 and TRBJ1-4; D is undetermined. The V gene's germline CDR1 is MNHNS and CDR2 SASEGT. This CDR3 has 14 amino acids. V gave up 3 bases and J gave up 8 bases, with 13 bases separating them. The CDR3 loop is CASSDRFEEEKLFF. CDR3 sequence (DNA): TGTGCCAGCAGTGACAGGTTTGAAGAAGAAAAACTGTTTTTT.

This clone was found a few times. V gene TRBV7-9 combines with J gene TRBJ1-1; 9 positions agree with TRBD1. The CDR3 has 16 amino acids. Looked up from germline, CDR1 is SEHNR and CDR2 is FQNEAQ (reference sequence). V shed 8 bases and J 4 bases; nucleotides not matched to a gene: 14. CDR3 amino acids: CASVRGQGLLGTEAFF. DNA of the CDR3: TGTGCCAGCGTTCGGGGACAGGGTCTTTTAGGCACTGAAGCTTTCTTT.

This clone was counted only a few times. This sequence joins TRBV7-2 and TRBJ2-3, with TRBD2 identical over 12 bases. V was pared by 7 bases and J by 1 base, with 3 bases of the junction left unmatched. This CDR3 has 15 residues. The germline V gene has CDR1 SGHTA and CDR2 FQGNSA. The CDR3 here is CASTSGGARTDTQYF. CDR3 coding DNA: TGTGCCAGCACTAGCGGGGGGGCCCGCACAGATACGCAGTATTTT.

This clone was seen a handful of times. The rearrangement links TRBV6-6 to TRBJ2-1; D is possibly TRBD1 (6 bases). From germline, CDR1 is MNHNY and CDR2 SVGAGI (reference sequence). With 6 bases removed from V and 1 base from J, the gap between germline ends came to 13 bases. The CDR3 has 15 residues. The CDR3, as DNA: TGTGCCAGCAGCCCACAGGGTAATTCCTACAATGAGCAGTTCTTC. Its protein is CASSPQGNSYNEQFF.

This chain links TRBV18 with TRBJ2-3, with 8 bases identical to TRBD2. With V trimmed by 2 bases and J by 4 bases, 5 bases remained unmatched. The CDR3 totals 15 residues. The germline gives CDR1 KGHSH, CDR2 LQKENI. The CDR3 nucleotides are TGTGCCAGCTCACCAGTGACTAGCGCAGCAGATACGCAGTATTTT. The encoded protein is CASSPVTSAADTQYF. Using reference TRBV18 and TRBJ2-3 for the parts outside the CDR3, the full variable domain is NAGVMQNPRHLVRRRGQEARLRCSPMKGHSHVYWYRQLPEEGLKFMVYLQKENIIDESGMPKERFSAEFPKEGPSILRIQQVVRGDSAAYFCASSPVTSAADTQYFGPGTRLTVL.

The rearrangement uses TRBV6-5 and TRBJ2-7; D perhaps matches TRBD2 (6 bases). Germline CDR1 MNHEY, CDR2 SVGAGI. The length of the CDR3 is 14 residues. V gave up 10 bases and J gave up 2 bases, with 18 bases separating them. The CDR3 loop reads CATGPGTGAYEQYF. In DNA, the CDR3 is TGTGCCACTGGACCCGGGACTGGGGCCTACGAGCAGTACTTC.

This clone has a handful of counts. The V gene is TRBV2, the J gene TRBJ2-7, with D perhaps being TRBD1 or TRBD2 (5 bases each). Germline V lookup: CDR1 SNHLY, CDR2 FYNNEI. This CDR3 comprises 12 residues. Trimming removed 6 bases from V and 4 bases from J, with 10 bases in between. CDR3 coding DNA: TGTGCCAGCAGGGAGGACAAATACGAGCAGTACTTC. Translating gives CASREDKYEQYF.

This chain joins TRBV29-1 and TRBJ1-1; possible D gene TRBD1, 6 bases. Germline assignment: CDR1 SQVTM and CDR2 ANQGSEA. The CDR3 consists of 11 residues. V lost 7 bases and J lost 4, with 10 bases in between. The DNA for the CDR3 is TGCAGCGGCCAGGGGAGCACTGAAGCTTTCTTT. Translated: CSGQGSTEAFF.

Only a few counts were recorded for this clone. A much larger clonotype is one base distant, so this may be a read error. The chain employs TRBV29-1 and TRBJ2-7; D may be TRBD2 (6 bases). V lost 7 bases, J lost 6 bases, and 13 bases lay in between. CDR1 and CDR2 (germline): SQVTM, ANQGSEA. The CDR3 runs to 11 residues. CDR3 sequence reads: CSGGGQIEQYF. The CDR3 bases are TGCAGCGGTGGAGGGCAGATCGAGCAGTACTTC.

This sequence joins TRBV7-9 and TRBJ1-1, with D unresolved. Deletions cut 6 bases from V and 1 base from J, with 3 bases between. Germline lookup yields CDR1 SEHNR and CDR2 FQNEAQ (reference sequence). This CDR3 spans 11 amino acids. CDR3 coding DNA: TGTGCCAGCAGGGGGAACACTGAAGCTTTCTTT. Protein product: CASRGNTEAFF.

This clone appeared a few times. The rearrangement joins TRBV11-2 to TRBJ2-1; TRBD2 agrees at 9 bases. From germline, CDR1 is SGHAT and CDR2 FQNNGV. The CDR3 has 15 amino acids. V dropped 4 bases and J dropped 7; count of bases not matched to a gene: 8. The CDR3 loop reads CASSYLAGAANEQFF. The CDR3 coding sequence is TGTGCCAGCAGCTACTTAGCGGGGGCTGCAAATGAGCAGTTCTTC.

V usage is TRBV10-1 and J usage is TRBJ2-2, with D possibly matching TRBD2 (7 bases). Germline CDR1 reads WNHNN; CDR2 reads SYGVQD (reference sequence). This CDR3 is built from 15 residues. V was cut by 6 bases and J by 5 bases, with 16 bases left in between. CDR3: CASSSGGRGTGELFF. DNA of the CDR3: TGCGCCAGCAGCTCGGGAGGCAGGGGAACCGGGGAGCTGTTTTTT.

This chain uses TRBV30 with TRBJ2-7; 9 positions agree with TRBD2. Germline loops: CDR1 GTSNPN, CDR2 SVGIG (reference sequence). After removal of 1 base from V and 5 bases from J, the junction contained 9 bases not matched to a gene. The CDR3 loop spans 15 amino acids. CDR3 residues: CAWSAGLARTHEQYF. For the CDR3, the DNA is TGTGCCTGGAGTGCCGGACTAGCGAGGACCCACGAGCAGTACTTC.

The chain has TRBV18 and TRBJ2-5; D uncertain. Trimming took 3 bases from V and 1 from J, leaving 3 bases between them. The CDR3 contains 12 residues. Germline V lookup: CDR1 KGHSH, CDR2 LQKENI. The CDR3 region is CASSPRQETQYF. The DNA for the CDR3 is TGTGCCAGCTCACCTCGCCAAGAGACCCAGTACTTC.